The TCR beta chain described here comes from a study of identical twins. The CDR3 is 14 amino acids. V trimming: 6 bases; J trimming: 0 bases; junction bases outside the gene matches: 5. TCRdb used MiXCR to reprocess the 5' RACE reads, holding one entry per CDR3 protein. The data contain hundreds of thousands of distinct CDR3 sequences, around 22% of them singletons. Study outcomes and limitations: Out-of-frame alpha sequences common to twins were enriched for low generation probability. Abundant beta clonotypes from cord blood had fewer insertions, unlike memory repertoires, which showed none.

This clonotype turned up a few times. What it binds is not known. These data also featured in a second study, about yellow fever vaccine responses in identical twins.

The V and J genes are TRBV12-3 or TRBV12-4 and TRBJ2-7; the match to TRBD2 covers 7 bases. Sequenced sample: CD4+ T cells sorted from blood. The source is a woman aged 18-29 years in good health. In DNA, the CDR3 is TGTGCCAGCAGGGAAGGCGGGAGCTCCTACGAGCAGTACTTC. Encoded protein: CASREGGSSYEQYF.